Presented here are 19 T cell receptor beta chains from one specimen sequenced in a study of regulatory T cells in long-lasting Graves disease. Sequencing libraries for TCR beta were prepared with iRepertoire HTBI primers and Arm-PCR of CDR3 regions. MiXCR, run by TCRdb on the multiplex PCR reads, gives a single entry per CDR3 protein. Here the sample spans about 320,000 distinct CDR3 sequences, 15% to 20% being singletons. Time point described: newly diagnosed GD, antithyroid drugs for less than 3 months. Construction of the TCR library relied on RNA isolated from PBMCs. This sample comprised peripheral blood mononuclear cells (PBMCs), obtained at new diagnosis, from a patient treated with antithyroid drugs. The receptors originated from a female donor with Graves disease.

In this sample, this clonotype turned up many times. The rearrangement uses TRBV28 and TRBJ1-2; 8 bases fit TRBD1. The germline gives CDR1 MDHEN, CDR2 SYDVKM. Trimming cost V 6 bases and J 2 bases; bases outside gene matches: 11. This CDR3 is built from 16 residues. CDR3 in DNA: TGTGCCAGCAGGTCAATTACAGGGGGATCGAACTATGGCTACACCTTC. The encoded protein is CASRSITGGSNYGYTF.

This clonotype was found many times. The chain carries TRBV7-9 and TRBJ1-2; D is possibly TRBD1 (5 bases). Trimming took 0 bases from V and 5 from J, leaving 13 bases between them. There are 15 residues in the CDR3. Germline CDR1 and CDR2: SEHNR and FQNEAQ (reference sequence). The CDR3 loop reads CASSLAYDSRYGYTF. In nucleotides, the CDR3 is TGTGCCAGCAGCTTAGCGTATGACAGCAGATATGGCTACACCTTC.

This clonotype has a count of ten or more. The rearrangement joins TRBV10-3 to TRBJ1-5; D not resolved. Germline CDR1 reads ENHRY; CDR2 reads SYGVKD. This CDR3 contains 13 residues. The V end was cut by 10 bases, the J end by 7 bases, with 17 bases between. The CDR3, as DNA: TGTGCCACCCAGGTGGGCTATCGCCAGCCCCAGCATTTT. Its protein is CATQVGYRQPQHF.

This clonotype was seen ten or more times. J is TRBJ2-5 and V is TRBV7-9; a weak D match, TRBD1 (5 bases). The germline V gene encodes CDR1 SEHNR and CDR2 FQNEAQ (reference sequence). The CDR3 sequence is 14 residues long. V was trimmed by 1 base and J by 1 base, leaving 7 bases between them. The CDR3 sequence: CASSLVTVQETQYF. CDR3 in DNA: TGTGCCAGCAGCTTAGTGACAGTCCAAGAGACCCAGTACTTC.

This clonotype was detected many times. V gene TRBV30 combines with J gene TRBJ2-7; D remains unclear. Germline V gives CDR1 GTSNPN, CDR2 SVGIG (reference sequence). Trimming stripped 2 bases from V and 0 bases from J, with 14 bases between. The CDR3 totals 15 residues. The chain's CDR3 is CAWSSRAILSYEQYF. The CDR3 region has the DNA TGTGCCTGGAGTTCTCGGGCAATCCTCTCCTACGAGCAGTACTTC.

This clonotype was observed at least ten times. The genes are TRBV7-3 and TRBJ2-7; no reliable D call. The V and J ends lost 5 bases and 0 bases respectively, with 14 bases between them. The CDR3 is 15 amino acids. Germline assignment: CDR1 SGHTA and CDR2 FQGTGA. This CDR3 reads CASSRDTSTSYEQYF. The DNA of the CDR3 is TGTGCCAGCAGCCGAGACACCAGCACCTCCTACGAGCAGTACTTC.

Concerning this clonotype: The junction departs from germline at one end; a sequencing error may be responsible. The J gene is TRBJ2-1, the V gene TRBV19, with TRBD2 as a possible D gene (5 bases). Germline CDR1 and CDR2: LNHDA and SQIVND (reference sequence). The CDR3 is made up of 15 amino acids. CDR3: CASSNGEKGYNERFF. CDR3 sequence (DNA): TGTGCCAGTAGTAACGGGGAGAAGGGCTACAATGAGCGGTTCTTC. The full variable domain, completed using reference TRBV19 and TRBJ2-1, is DGGITQSPKYLFRKEGQNVTLSCEQNLNHDAMYWYRQDPGQGLRLIYYSQIVNDFQKGDIAEGYSVSREKKESFPLTVTSAQKNPTAFYLCASSNGEKGYNERFFGPGTRLTVL.

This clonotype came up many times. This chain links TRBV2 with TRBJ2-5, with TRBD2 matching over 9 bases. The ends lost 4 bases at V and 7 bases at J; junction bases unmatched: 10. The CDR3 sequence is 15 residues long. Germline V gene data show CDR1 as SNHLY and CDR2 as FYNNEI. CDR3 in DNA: TGTGCCAGCAGTGCGGAGTTAGCGGGAGTAGGGACCCAGTACTTC. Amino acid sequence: CASSAELAGVGTQYF. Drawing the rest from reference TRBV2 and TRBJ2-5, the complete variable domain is EPEVTQTPSHQVTQMGQEVILRCVPISNHLYFYWYRQILGQKVEFLVSFYNNEISEKSEIFDDQFSVERPDGSNFTLKIRSTKLEDSAMYFCASSAELAGVGTQYFGPGTRLLVL.

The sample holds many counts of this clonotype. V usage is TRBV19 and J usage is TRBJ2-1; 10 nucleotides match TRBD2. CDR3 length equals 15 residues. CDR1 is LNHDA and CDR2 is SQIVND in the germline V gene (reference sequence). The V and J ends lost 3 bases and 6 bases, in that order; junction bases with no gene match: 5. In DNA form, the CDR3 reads TGTGCCAGTAGTATGTCGAGCGGGAGGGTCAATGAGCAGTTCTTC. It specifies CASSMSSGRVNEQFF.

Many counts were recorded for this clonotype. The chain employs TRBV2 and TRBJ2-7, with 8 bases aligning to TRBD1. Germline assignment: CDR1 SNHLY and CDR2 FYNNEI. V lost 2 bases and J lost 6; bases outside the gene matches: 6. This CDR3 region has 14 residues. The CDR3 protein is CASSEMGQVGEQYF. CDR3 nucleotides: TGTGCCAGCAGTGAAATGGGACAGGTTGGCGAGCAGTACTTC.

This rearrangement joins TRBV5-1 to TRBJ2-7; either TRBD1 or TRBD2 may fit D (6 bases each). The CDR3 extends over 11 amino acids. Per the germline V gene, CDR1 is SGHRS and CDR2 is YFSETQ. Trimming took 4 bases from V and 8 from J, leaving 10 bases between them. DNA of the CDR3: TGCGCCAGCAGCCACGGGGGCAAGCAGTACTTC. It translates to CASSHGGKQYF.

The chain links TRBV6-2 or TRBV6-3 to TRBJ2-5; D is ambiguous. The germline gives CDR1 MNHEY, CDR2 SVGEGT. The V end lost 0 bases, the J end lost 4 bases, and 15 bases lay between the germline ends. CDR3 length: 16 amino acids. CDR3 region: CASSYSTDGWRETQYF. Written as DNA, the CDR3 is TGTGCCAGCAGTTACTCGACGGACGGTTGGAGAGAGACCCAGTACTTC.

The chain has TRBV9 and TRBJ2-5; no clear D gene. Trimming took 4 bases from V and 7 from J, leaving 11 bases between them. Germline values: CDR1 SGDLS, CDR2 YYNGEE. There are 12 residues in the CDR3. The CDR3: CASSPSAGTQYF. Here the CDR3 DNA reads TGTGCCAGCAGCCCAAGCGCCGGGACCCAGTACTTC.

DNA for the CDR3: TGTGCCAGTAGCGATGGAGGATATAGCAATCAGCCCCAGCATTTT. This codes for CASSDGGYSNQPQHF. The chain combines TRBV19 with TRBJ1-5; D uncertain. Germline values: CDR1 LNHDA, CDR2 SQIVND (reference sequence). CDR3 length equals 15 residues. The V and J ends lost 6 bases and 0 bases respectively, with 12 bases between them.

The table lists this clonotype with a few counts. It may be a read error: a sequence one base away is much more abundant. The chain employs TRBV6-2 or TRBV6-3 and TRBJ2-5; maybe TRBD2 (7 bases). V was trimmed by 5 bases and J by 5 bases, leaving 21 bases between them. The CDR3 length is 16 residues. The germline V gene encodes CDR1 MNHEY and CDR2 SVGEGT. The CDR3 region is CASSGDGGGGAETQYF. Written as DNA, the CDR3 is TGTGCCAGCAGTGGAGACGGGGGAGGGGGAGCGGAGACCCAGTACTTC.

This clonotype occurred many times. The CDR3 is CASSTRRGQQETQYF. CDR3 in DNA: TGTGCCAGCAGTACACGCCGGGGACAGCAAGAGACCCAGTACTTC. The chain uses TRBV28 and TRBJ2-5, with 7 nucleotides matching TRBD1. Trimming cost V 5 bases and J 2 bases; bases outside gene matches: 8. Germline assignment: CDR1 MDHEN and CDR2 SYDVKM. The CDR3 totals 15 residues.

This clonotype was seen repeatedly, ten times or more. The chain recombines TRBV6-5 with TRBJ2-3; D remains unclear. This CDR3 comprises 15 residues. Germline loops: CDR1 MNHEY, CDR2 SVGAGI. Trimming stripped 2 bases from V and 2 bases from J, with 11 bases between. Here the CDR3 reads CASSYGGGFTDTQYF. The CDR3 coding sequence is TGTGCCAGCAGTTACGGTGGCGGTTTCACAGATACGCAGTATTTT.

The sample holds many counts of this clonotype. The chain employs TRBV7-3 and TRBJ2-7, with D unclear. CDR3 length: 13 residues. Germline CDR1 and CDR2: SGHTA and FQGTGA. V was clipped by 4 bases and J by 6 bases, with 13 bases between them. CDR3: CASSSLGGAEQYF. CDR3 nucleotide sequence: TGTGCCAGCAGCTCCCTTGGCGGCGCCGAGCAGTACTTC.

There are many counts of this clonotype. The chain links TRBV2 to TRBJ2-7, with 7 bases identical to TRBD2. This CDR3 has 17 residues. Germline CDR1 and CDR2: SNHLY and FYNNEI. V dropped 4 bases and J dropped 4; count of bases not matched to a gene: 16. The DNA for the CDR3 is TGTGCCAGCAGTGTTTCCCAGGGTAAAAATAGCGGGTACGAGCAGTACTTC. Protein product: CASSVSQGKNSGYEQYF.